The rows below give T cell receptor beta chains drawn from one sample of a study of beta chain features in type 1 diabetes. Assay used: immunoSEQ multiplex PCR; TCRdb lists only in-frame clones, some missing. Here the sample spans around 150,000 clones, 9% being singletons. The specimen was central memory CD4+ T cells from blood. The receptors stem from a woman aged 25 to 39 with type 1 diabetes. The CDR3 runs from the conserved cysteine through the conserved F or W. The D gene is left open where the match is weak. Size values are once, few and many counts, or a class for expanded clones, and some rows have none.

cdr3_length j_call d_call v_call clone_size cdr3_aa cdr3_nt
14 TRBJ2-7 NA TRBV7-3 few CASSLSGASAEQYF TGTGCCAGCAGCTTAAGCGGGGCTAGCGCCGAGCAGTACTTC
14 TRBJ2-7 NA TRBV23-1 many CASNNREMTYEQYF TGCGCCAGCAACAACAGGGAGATGACCTACGAGCAGTACTTC
14 TRBJ2-1 TRBD1 TRBV28 NA CASSRNRGQGTIFF TGTGCCAGCAGTCGCAATCGCGGACAGGGCACTATATTCTTC
13 TRBJ1-2 TRBD1 TRBV7-2 NA CASSADRRYGYTF TGTGCCAGCAGCGCGGACAGGCGATATGGCTACACCTTC
16 TRBJ2-1 TRBD2 TRBV5-4 few CASSPPGTSGTNEQFF TGTGCCAGCAGCCCTCCCGGGACTAGCGGAACCAATGAGCAGTTCTTC
16 TRBJ2-7 NA TRBV7-9 few CASSPAGAGVFSEQYF TGTGCCAGCAGCCCTGCGGGGGCGGGAGTTTTTAGCGAGCAGTACTTC
16 TRBJ1-1 NA TRBV6-5 NA CASSLGQALWNTEAFF TGTGCCAGCAGTTTGGGACAAGCGCTATGGAACACTGAAGCTTTCTTT
15 TRBJ1-2 NA TRBV9 NA CASSATGSGDYGYTF TGTGCCAGCAGCGCAACAGGGAGTGGGGACTATGGCTACACCTTC
16 TRBJ2-7 NA TRBV5-1 few CASSLALGASGYEQYF TGCGCCAGCAGCTTGGCCCTAGGGGCATCTGGTTACGAGCAGTACTTC
15 TRBJ2-7 NA TRBV5-1 few CASSADRMTPYEQYF TGCGCCAGCAGCGCAGACAGGATGACTCCCTACGAGCAGTACTTC
16 TRBJ2-5 TRBD2 TRBV11-1 few CASSLESRGGQETQYF TGTGCCAGCAGCTTAGAATCTCGGGGGGGGCAAGAGACCCAGTACTTC
15 TRBJ1-5 NA TRBV27 NA CASSPQGGINQPQHF TGTGCCAGCAGTCCCCAGGGAGGGATCAATCAGCCCCAGCATTTT
18 TRBJ1-5 NA TRBV2 NA CASSERGSLFYSNQPQHF TGTGCCAGCAGTGAAAGAGGCAGTTTATTTTATAGCAATCAGCCCCAGCATTTT
15 TRBJ2-3 NA TRBV5-1 NA CASQAGRTSTDTQYF TGCGCCAGCCAGGCGGGGAGAACTAGCACAGATACGCAGTATTTT
14 TRBJ2-3 NA TRBV29-1 few CSVEESRGSDTQYF TGCAGCGTTGAAGAAAGTAGGGGCTCAGATACGCAGTATTTT
15 TRBJ1-2 NA TRBV6-6 NA CASSYIQGYNYGYTF TGTGCCAGCAGTTACATACAGGGATATAACTATGGCTACACCTTC
14 TRBJ2-1 TRBD1 TRBV5-1 NA CASSTGTGGLGQFF TGCGCCAGCAGTACCGGGACAGGGGGCTTGGGGCAGTTCTTC
15 TRBJ1-1 TRBD1 TRBV5-4 few CASSPGQGMNTEAFF TGTGCCAGCAGCCCCGGACAGGGTATGAACACTGAAGCTTTCTTT
13 TRBJ1-2 NA TRBV29-1 NA CSVNRAVFEGYTF TGCAGCGTAAACAGGGCCGTGTTTGAGGGCTACACCTTC
15 TRBJ2-7 NA TRBV2 few CASSGRQVTPYEQYF TGTGCCAGCAGTGGACGACAGGTGACCCCCTACGAGCAGTACTTC
18 TRBJ2-1 TRBD2 TRBV4-2 few CASSQDSRTRMYYNEQFF TGTGCCAGCAGCCAAGACTCTCGGACTAGGATGTATTACAATGAGCAGTTCTTC
17 TRBJ2-2 NA TRBV27 NA CASSLSMLATNTGELFF TGTGCCAGCAGTTTATCGATGCTAGCGACGAACACCGGGGAGCTGTTTTTT
13 TRBJ2-7 NA TRBV2 few CASQDWAPYEQYF TGTGCCAGCCAGGACTGGGCCCCCTACGAGCAGTACTTC
14 TRBJ2-1 TRBD2 TRBV28 NA CASSFGGRNNEQFF TGTGCCAGCAGTTTTGGCGGGAGGAACAATGAGCAGTTCTTC
15 TRBJ1-1 TRBD1 TRBV19 NA CASSTRRTGTAEAFF TGTGCCAGTAGTACCAGGCGTACCGGGACAGCTGAAGCTTTCTTT
13 TRBJ2-7 TRBD1 TRBV5-1 NA CASSLPTGVEQYF TGCGCCAGCAGCTTACCGACAGGGGTAGAGCAGTACTTC
15 TRBJ1-1 TRBD1 TRBV11-1 few CASSLGGQAWTEAFF TGTGCCAGCAGCTTAGGGGGACAGGCTTGGACTGAAGCTTTCTTT
16 TRBJ1-1 NA TRBV28 NA CASSVPKQGFNTEAFF TGTGCCAGCAGTGTCCCCAAACAGGGTTTCAACACTGAAGCTTTCTTT
12 TRBJ1-2 NA TRBV11-2 few CASSLQGYGYTF TGTGCCAGCAGCTTACAGGGCTATGGCTACACCTTC
14 TRBJ2-3 NA TRBV2 few CASTPGVLTDTQYF TGTGCCAGCACCCCAGGGGTGTTGACAGATACGCAGTATTTT
16 TRBJ2-5 TRBD2 TRBV11-1 NA CASSHRLAGAQETQYF TGTGCCAGCAGCCATCGACTAGCGGGAGCACAAGAGACCCAGTACTTC
15 TRBJ2-7 TRBD1 TRBV11-2 NA CASSLGQETPYEQYF TGTGCCAGCAGCCTAGGACAGGAAACACCCTACGAGCAGTACTTC
16 TRBJ2-2 TRBD1 TRBV10-3 NA CAISSSGGRGTGELFF TGTGCCATCAGTTCTTCAGGGGGCAGGGGCACCGGGGAGCTGTTTTTT
12 TRBJ1-2 TRBD1 TRBV27 few CASSRQGDGYTF TGTGCCAGCAGTCGACAGGGGGATGGCTACACCTTC
15 TRBJ2-3 TRBD2 TRBV10-2 NA CASSRGLAGLDTQYF TGCGCCAGCAGCCGCGGACTAGCGGGATTAGATACGCAGTATTTT
14 TRBJ2-7 TRBD1 TRBV9 few CASSVVPGGGEQYF TGTGCCAGCAGCGTAGTGCCAGGGGGCGGCGAGCAGTACTTC
15 TRBJ2-7 TRBD2 TRBV9 NA CASSSTSGGSYEQYF TGTGCCAGCAGCTCTACTAGCGGGGGCTCCTACGAGCAGTACTTC
14 TRBJ2-1 NA TRBV7-9 NA CASSSRSLRDAGFF TGTGCCAGCAGCTCCCGTAGTTTGCGGGATGCGGGGTTCTTC
17 TRBJ2-5 TRBD2 TRBV7-9 few CASSRGLAGGPEETQYF TGTGCCAGCAGCCGAGGACTAGCGGGAGGGCCGGAGGAGACCCAGTACTTC
14 TRBJ2-3 NA TRBV9 NA CASSVASSTDTQYF TGTGCCAGCAGCGTAGCGTCTAGCACAGATACGCAGTATTTT
15 TRBJ1-1 NA TRBV4-1 NA CASSQPGILNTEAFF TGCGCCAGCAGCCAACCAGGGATATTGAACACTGAAGCTTTCTTT
15 TRBJ2-7 NA TRBV6-5 few CASSYSANLGLEQYF TGTGCCAGCAGTTACTCAGCCAACCTAGGTCTCGAGCAGTACTTC
12 TRBJ2-7 NA TRBV2 NA CASKGQTYEQYF TGTGCCAGCAAAGGACAGACCTACGAGCAGTACTTC
13 TRBJ1-1 NA TRBV7-9 NA CASSLVYDTEAFF TGTGCCAGCAGCTTAGTATATGACACTGAAGCTTTCTTT
14 TRBJ2-7 TRBD1 TRBV7-2 few CASSFTGGWGEQYF TGTGCCAGCAGCTTTACAGGGGGTTGGGGGGAGCAGTACTTC
18 TRBJ2-7 TRBD2 TRBV11-3 few CASSASTSGGGKIYEQYF TGTGCCAGCAGCGCCTCGACTAGCGGGGGCGGAAAAATCTACGAGCAGTACTTC
14 TRBJ1-1 NA TRBV7-2 few CASSLPSVNTEAFF TGTGCCAGCAGCTTGCCATCGGTGAACACTGAAGCTTTCTTT
15 TRBJ1-1 NA TRBV7-6 NA CASSLGAGGHTEAFF TGTGCCAGCAGCTTAGGGGCGGGGGGCCACACTGAAGCTTTCTTT
16 TRBJ2-1 NA TRBV27 NA CASSLLIPSSYNEQFF TGTGCCAGCAGTTTATTAATCCCCAGCTCCTACAATGAGCAGTTCTTC
16 TRBJ2-1 TRBD2 TRBV7-9 few CASSSTGLAGYNEQFF TGTGCCAGCAGCTCCACGGGACTAGCGGGATACAATGAGCAGTTCTTC
15 TRBJ1-4 NA TRBV5-4 few CASSQTSLMGEKLFF TGTGCCAGCAGTCAGACATCCCTAATGGGTGAAAAACTGTTTTTT
13 TRBJ2-3 NA TRBV30 NA CAWSPGFEDTQYF TGTGCCTGGAGTCCGGGGTTCGAAGATACGCAGTATTTT
12 TRBJ1-5 NA TRBV27 NA CASSSPGGPQHF TGTGCCAGCAGTTCCCCCGGGGGGCCCCAGCATTTT
15 TRBJ1-2 NA TRBV6-4 few CASSSETGPSRGYTF TGTGCCAGCAGTTCCGAGACAGGTCCTTCGAGGGGCTACACCTTC